This T cell receptor (beta chain) is from a study of cytomegalovirus exposure and HLA in healthy donors. Across the whole study: Unique TCRs numbering 75 million to 95 million, obtained from HLA-typed donors, made up an early data release. Notes on the study in general: Owing to their indistinguishability, certain V segments, notably TRBV6-2 and TRBV6-3, were excluded.

Notes on this clone: The antigen is undetermined.

The study ran its PCR with 60 Vbeta and 13 Jbeta primers. TCRdb's table, derived via immunoSEQ multiplex PCR, lists solely in-frame clones and lacks some. Of about 180,000 clones listed, around 80% are singletons. The CDR3 contains 13 residues. CDR1 and CDR2 from the germline V gene are GTSNPN and SVGIG (reference sequence). V lost 2 bases to trimming and J lost 10 bases; unmatched junction nucleotides: 9. This clonotype was sampled from a young woman in good health and CMV-seronegative. Sequencing was done on a sample of PBMCs. This chain connects TRBV30 to TRBJ1-1; TRBD1 matches at 8 bases. This CDR3 is CAWSKDRENGAFF. The CDR3 nucleotides read TGTGCCTGGAGTAAGGACAGGGAGAACGGAGCTTTCTTT. Filled out from reference TRBV30 and TRBJ1-1, the complete variable domain reads SQTIHQWPATLVQPVGSPLSLECTVEGTSNPNLYWYRQAAGRGLQLLFYSVGIGQISSEVPQNLSASRPQDRQFILSSKKLLLSDSGFYLCAWSKDRENGAFFGQGTRLTVV.